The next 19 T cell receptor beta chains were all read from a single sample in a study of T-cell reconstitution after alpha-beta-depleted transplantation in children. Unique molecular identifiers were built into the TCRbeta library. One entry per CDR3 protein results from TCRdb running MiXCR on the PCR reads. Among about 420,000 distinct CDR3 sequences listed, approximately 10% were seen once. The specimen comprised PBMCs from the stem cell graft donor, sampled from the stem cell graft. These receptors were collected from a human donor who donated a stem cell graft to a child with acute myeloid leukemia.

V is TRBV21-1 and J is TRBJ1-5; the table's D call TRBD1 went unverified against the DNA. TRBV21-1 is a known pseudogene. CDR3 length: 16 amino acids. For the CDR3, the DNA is TGTGCCAGCAGCCCCCGCGGTCGGCGGTCCTCGGGGCCCCAGCATTTT. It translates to CASSPRGRRSSGPQHF.

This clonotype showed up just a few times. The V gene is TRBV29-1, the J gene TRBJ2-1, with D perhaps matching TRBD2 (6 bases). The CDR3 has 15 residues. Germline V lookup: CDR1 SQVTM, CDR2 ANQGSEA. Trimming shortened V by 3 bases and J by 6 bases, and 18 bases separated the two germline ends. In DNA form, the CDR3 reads TGCAGCGTTGACGGCGCGTGGGGGGATGGCAATGAGCAGTTCTTC. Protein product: CSVDGAWGDGNEQFF.

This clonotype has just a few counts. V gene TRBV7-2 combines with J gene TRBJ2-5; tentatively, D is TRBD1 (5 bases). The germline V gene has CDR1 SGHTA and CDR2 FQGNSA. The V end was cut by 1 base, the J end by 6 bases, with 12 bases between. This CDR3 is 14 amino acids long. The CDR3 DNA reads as TGTGCCAGCAGCTTAGGACAGCCGCCCAAGACCCAGTACTTC. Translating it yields CASSLGQPPKTQYF.

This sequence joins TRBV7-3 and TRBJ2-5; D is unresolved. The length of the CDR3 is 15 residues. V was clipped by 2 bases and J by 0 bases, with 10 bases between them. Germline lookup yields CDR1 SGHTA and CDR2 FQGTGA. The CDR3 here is CASSLDAGNQETQYF. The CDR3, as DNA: TGTGCCAGCAGCTTAGATGCTGGAAACCAAGAGACCCAGTACTTC.

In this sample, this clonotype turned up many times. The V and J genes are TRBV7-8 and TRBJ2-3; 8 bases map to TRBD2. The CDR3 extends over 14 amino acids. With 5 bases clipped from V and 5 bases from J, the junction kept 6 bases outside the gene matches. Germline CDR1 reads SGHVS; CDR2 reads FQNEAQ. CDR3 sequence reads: CASSVSGRGDTQYF. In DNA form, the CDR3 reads TGTGCCAGCAGCGTAAGCGGGAGAGGAGATACGCAGTATTTT.

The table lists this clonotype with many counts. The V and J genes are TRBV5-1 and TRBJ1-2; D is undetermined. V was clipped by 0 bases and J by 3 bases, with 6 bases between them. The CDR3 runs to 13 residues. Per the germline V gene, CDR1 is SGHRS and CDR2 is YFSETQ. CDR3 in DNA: TGCGCCAGCAGCTTGGGCCAGGACTATGGCTACACCTTC. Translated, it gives CASSLGQDYGYTF. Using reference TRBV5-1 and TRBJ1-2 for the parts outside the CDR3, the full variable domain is KAGVTQTPRYLIKTRGQQVTLSCSPISGHRSVSWYQQTPGQGLQFLFEYFSETQRNKGNFPGRFSGRQFSNSRSEMNVSTLELGDSALYLCASSLGQDYGYTFGSGTRLTVV.

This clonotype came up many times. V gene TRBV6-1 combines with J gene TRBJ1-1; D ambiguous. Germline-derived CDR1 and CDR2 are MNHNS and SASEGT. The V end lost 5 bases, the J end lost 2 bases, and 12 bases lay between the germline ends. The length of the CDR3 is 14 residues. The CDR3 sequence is CASSISGPNTEAFF. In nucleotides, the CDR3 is TGTGCCAGCAGTATAAGTGGGCCAAACACTGAAGCTTTCTTT.

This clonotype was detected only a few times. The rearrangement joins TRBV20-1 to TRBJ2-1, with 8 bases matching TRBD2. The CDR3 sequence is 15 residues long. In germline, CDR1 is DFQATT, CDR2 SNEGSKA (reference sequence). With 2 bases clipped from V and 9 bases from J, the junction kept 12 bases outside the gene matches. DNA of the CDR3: TGCAGTGCTAGACGGGCCGAGCGGGAGCATAGTGAGCAGTTCTTC. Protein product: CSARRAEREHSEQFF.

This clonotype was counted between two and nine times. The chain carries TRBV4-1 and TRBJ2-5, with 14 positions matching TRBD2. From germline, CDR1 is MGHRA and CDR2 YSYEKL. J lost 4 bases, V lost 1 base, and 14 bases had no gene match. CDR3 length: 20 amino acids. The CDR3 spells CASSQGTGLAGGAFGETQYF. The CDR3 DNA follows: TGCGCCAGCAGCCAAGGGACAGGACTAGCGGGGGGTGCTTTTGGAGAGACCCAGTACTTC.

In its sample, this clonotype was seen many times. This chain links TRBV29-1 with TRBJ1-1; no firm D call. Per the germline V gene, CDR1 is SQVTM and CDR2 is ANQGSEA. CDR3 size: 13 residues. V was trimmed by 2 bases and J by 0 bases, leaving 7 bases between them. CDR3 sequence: CSVEWGVNTEAFF. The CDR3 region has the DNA TGCAGCGTTGAATGGGGTGTGAACACTGAAGCTTTCTTT.

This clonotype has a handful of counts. CDR3 loop: CASSLGGTPNEQFF. The CDR3 DNA reads as TGTGCCAGCAGCTTGGGGGGGACTCCCAATGAGCAGTTCTTC. The chain links TRBV11-2 to TRBJ2-1; 7 bases are a match to TRBD2. This CDR3 has 14 amino acids. With 3 bases clipped from V and 6 bases from J, the junction kept 5 bases outside the gene matches. The germline V gene has CDR1 SGHAT and CDR2 FQNNGV.

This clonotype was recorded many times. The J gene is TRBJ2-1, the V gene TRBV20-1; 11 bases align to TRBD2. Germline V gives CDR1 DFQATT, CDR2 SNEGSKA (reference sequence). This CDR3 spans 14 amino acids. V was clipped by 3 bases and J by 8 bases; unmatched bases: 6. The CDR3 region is CSASSSGRSDEQFF. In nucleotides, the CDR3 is TGCAGTGCTAGTTCTAGCGGGAGGTCGGATGAGCAGTTCTTC.

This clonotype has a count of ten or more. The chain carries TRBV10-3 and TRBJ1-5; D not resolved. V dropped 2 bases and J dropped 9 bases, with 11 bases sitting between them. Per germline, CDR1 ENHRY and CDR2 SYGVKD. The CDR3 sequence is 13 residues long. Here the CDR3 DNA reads TGTGCCATCAGTGAGGAAGGTAAGCGGCCCCAGCATTTT. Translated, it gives CAISEEGKRPQHF.

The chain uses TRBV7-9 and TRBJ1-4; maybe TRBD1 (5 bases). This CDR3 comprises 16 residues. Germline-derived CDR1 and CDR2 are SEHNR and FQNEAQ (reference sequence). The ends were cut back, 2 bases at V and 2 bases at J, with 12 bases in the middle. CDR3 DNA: TGTGCCAGCAGCTTATCAGGGTTTGGTACTAATGAAAAACTGTTTTTT. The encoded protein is CASSLSGFGTNEKLFF.

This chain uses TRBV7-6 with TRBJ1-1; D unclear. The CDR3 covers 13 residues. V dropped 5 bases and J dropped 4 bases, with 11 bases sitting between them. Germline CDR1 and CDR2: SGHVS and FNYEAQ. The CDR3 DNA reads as TGTGCCAGCAGCAGGGTCAGGACCACTGAAGCTTTCTTT. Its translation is CASSRVRTTEAFF. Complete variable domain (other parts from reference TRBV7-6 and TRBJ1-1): GAGVSQSPRYKVTKRGQDVALRCDPISGHVSLYWYRQALGQGPEFLTYFNYEAQQDKSGLPNDRFSAERPEGSISTLTIQRTEQRDSAMYRCASSRVRTTEAFFGQGTRLTVV.

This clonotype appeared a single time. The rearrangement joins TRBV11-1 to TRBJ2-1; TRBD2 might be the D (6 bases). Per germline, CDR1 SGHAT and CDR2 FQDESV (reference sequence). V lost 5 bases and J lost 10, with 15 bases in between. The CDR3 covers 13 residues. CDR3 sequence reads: CASSPEGGGEQFF. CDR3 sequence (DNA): TGTGCCAGCAGCCCCGAGGGCGGAGGGGAGCAGTTCTTC.

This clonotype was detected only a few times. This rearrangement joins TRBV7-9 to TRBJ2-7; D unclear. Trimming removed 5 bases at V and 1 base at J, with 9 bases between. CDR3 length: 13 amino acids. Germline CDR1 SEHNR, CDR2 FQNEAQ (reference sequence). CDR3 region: CASSPMDSYEQYV. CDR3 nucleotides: TGTGCCAGCAGCCCCATGGATTCCTACGAGCAGTACGTC.

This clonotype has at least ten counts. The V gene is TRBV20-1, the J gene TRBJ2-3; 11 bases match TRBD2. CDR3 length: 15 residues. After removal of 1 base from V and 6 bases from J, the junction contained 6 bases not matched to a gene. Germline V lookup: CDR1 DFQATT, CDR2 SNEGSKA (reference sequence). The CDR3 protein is CSARASGGFGDTQYF. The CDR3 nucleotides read TGCAGTGCTAGAGCTAGCGGGGGGTTCGGGGATACGCAGTATTTT.

The chain's CDR3 is CASSSLRLAENTGELFF. The DNA for the CDR3 is TGTGCCAGCTCCAGCTTGCGACTAGCGGAGAACACCGGGGAGCTGTTTTTT. This chain joins TRBV18 and TRBJ2-2; 9 positions agree with TRBD2. After removal of 6 bases from V and 1 base from J, the junction contained 9 bases not matched to a gene. The CDR3 is 17 amino acids. The germline V gene encodes CDR1 KGHSH and CDR2 LQKENI.